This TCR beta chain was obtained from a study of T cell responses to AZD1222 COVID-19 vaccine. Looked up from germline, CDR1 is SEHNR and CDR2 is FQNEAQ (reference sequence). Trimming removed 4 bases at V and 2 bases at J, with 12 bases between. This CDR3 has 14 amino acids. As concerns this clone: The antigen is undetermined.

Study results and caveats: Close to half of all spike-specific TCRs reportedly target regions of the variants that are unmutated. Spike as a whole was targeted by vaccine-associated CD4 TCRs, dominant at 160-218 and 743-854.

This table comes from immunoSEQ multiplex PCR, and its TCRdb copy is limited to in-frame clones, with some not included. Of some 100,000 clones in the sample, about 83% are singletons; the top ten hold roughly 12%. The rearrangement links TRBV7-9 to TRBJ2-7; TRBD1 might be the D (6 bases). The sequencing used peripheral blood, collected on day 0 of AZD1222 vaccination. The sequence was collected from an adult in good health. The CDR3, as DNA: TGTGCCAGCAGCTCCCAGGGGAACCCCTACGAGCAGTACTTC. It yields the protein CASSSQGNPYEQYF.